This passage covers 10 T cell receptor beta chains from one sample sequenced in a study of blood T cell repertoires in COVID-19. Measured with immunoSEQ multiplex PCR; TCRdb has only the in-frame clones, and not every one. The profile shows 300,000 to 350,000 clones, 80% to 90% of them singletons. The sample comprised peripheral blood. The receptors derive from a woman in her forties or fifties with COVID-19, enrolled during active disease.

The chain carries TRBV5-6 and TRBJ1-2, with a possible D match to TRBD1 (5 bases). The germline V gene encodes CDR1 SGHDT and CDR2 YYEEEE. The CDR3 has 16 residues. Trimming took off 2 bases at V and 4 bases at J, with 18 bases between the two ends. The CDR3 sequence is CASSFFQGVSGYGYTF. CDR3 coding DNA: TGTGCCAGCAGCTTTTTCCAGGGTGTATCTGGCTATGGCTACACCTTC.

V and J are TRBV7-9 and TRBJ2-7, with D possibly matching TRBD1 (6 bases). Trimming left V 6 bases short and J 5 bases short, with 11 bases between. Germline CDR1 SEHNR, CDR2 FQNEAQ (reference sequence). CDR3 size: 12 residues. The CDR3 loop reads CASRDSYDEQYF. The CDR3 DNA reads TGTGCCAGCAGGGACAGCTACGACGAGCAGTACTTC. Using reference TRBV7-9 and TRBJ2-7 for the parts outside the CDR3, the full variable domain is DTGVSQNPRHKITKRGQNVTFRCDPISEHNRLYWYRQTLGQGPEFLTYFQNEAQLEKSRLLSDRFSAERPKGSFSTLEIQRTEQGDSAMYLCASRDSYDEQYFGPGTRLTVT.

The chain links TRBV6-5 to TRBJ2-5, with TRBD2 matching over 9 bases. Germline V gene sequence: CDR1 MNHEY, CDR2 SVGAGI. V lost 3 bases and J lost 3; bases outside the gene matches: 8. The CDR3 length is 16 residues. The DNA for the CDR3 is TGTGCCAGCAGTTATACCGGGACTAGCTCAAAAGAGACCCAGTACTTC. Amino acids: CASSYTGTSSKETQYF.

The J gene is TRBJ2-7, the V gene TRBV3-1 (or the pseudogene TRBV3-2), with 9 bases identical to TRBD2. CDR3 length equals 15 residues. Germline values: CDR1 LGHDT, CDR2 YNNKEL (reference sequence). Germline trimming cut 1 base from V and 1 base from J; bases unmatched to any gene: 2. Here the CDR3 reads CASSQGLADSYEQYF. The CDR3 coding sequence is TGTGCCAGCAGCCAAGGACTAGCGGATTCCTACGAGCAGTACTTC.

V usage is TRBV23-1 and J usage is TRBJ2-2; tentatively, D is TRBD2 (7 bases). TRBV23-1 is reported as an ORF; its role is uncertain. V was cut by 1 base and J by 4 bases, with 22 bases left in between. This CDR3 comprises 19 residues. The CDR3 region is CASSQYRETAGTITGELFF. DNA for the CDR3: TGCGCCAGCAGTCAATACAGGGAAACCGCGGGGACTATCACCGGGGAGCTGTTTTTT.

The genes are TRBV6-1 and TRBJ1-1; 9 bases map to TRBD1. After removal of 3 bases from V and 2 bases from J, the junction contained 7 bases not matched to a gene. The CDR3 is 16 residues long. The germline V gene encodes CDR1 MNHNS and CDR2 SASEGT. Here the CDR3 DNA reads TGTGCCAGCAGTGACCGGGACAGGGTCGGAAACACTGAAGCTTTCTTT. Its protein product is CASSDRDRVGNTEAFF.

The J gene is TRBJ1-2, the V gene TRBV23-1, with D tentatively TRBD1 (6 bases). TRBV23-1 carries the ORF label, with uncertain function. Trimming left V 4 bases short and J 7 bases short, with 10 bases between. The CDR3 spans 12 residues. CDR3 DNA: TGCGCCAGCAGTCGGACAGTCTCTGGCTACACCTTC. This encodes CASSRTVSGYTF.

The rearrangement uses TRBV4-2 and TRBJ1-2; 11 bases map to TRBD1. The CDR3 is made up of 15 amino acids. The germline V gene encodes CDR1 LGHNA and CDR2 YNFKEQ. With V trimmed by 1 base and J by 5 bases, 3 bases remained unmatched. CDR3 region: CASSQGTGGEYGYTF. In DNA, the CDR3 is TGTGCCAGCAGCCAAGGGACAGGGGGCGAATATGGCTACACCTTC.

This chain links TRBV27 with TRBJ2-7; D possibly corresponds to TRBD1 (5 bases). V lost 7 bases and J 2 bases, leaving 27 bases between the germline ends. This CDR3 has 18 residues. Germline lookup yields CDR1 MNHEY and CDR2 SMNVEV (reference sequence). CDR3 residues: CASTPIGVDGFPPYEQYF. The CDR3 DNA follows: TGTGCCAGCACACCCATAGGGGTGGACGGTTTCCCTCCCTACGAGCAGTACTTC.

The J gene is TRBJ1-5, the V gene TRBV2; no firm D call. Trimming cost V 0 bases and J 2 bases, with 11 bases left between them. Germline V lookup: CDR1 SNHLY, CDR2 FYNNEI. CDR3 size: 16 residues. The CDR3 DNA is TGTGCCAGCAGTGAAGCTTGGCAGGTCGGCAATCAGCCCCAGCATTTT. Amino acid sequence: CASSEAWQVGNQPQHF.